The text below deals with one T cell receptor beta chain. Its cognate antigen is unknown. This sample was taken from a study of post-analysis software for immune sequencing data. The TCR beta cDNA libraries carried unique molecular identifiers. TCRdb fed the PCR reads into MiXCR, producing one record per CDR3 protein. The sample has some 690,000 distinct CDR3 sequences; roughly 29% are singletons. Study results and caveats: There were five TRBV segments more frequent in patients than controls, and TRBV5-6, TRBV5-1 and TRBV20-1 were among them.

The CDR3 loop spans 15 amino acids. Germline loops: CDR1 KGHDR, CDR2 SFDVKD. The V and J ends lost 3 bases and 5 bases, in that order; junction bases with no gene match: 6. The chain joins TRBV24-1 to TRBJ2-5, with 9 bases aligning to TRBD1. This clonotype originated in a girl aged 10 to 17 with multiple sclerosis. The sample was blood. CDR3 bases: TGTGCCACCAGTGATACAACAGGGGGCCGGGAGACCCAGTACTTC. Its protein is CATSDTTGGRETQYF.